This is a list of T cell receptor beta chains from one sample in a study of T cell responses to AZD1222 COVID-19 vaccine. The repertoire was sequenced with immunoSEQ multiplex PCR; TCRdb's copy has only in-frame clones and lacks some. The profile covers some 83,000 clones, with over 80% appearing a single time and approximately 5.4% taken by the ten largest. The sequencing here drew on peripheral blood, taken on day 0 of AZD1222 vaccination. Source of these receptors: an adult in good health. The CDR3 runs from the conserved cysteine through the conserved F or W. The order of the fields is D gene, J gene, clone size, V gene, CDR3 protein, CDR3 DNA. D genes are given only for firm matches. The size entry is marked missing in some rows and otherwise reads once, few, many or a size class.

NA	TRBJ2-1	NA	TRBV19	CASSLAGRSYNEQFF	TGTGCCAGTAGTTTGGCGGGGAGATCCTACAATGAGCAGTTCTTC
NA	TRBJ1-4	NA	TRBV7-2	CASSLAAGDEKLFF	TGTGCCAGCAGCTTAGCGGCAGGGGATGAAAAACTGTTTTTT
NA	TRBJ2-7	medium-sized	TRBV4-1	CASSQVEVRAIYEQYF	TGCGCCAGCAGCCAAGTTGAGGTCAGGGCAATCTACGAGCAGTACTTC
TRBD1	TRBJ1-2	NA	TRBV5-1	CASREQGAGYGYTF	TGCGCCAGCAGGGAGCAGGGGGCCGGGTATGGCTACACCTTC
NA	TRBJ1-1	NA	TRBV28	CASSFSANTEAFF	TGTGCCAGCAGTTTCAGCGCGAACACTGAAGCTTTCTTT
NA	TRBJ1-6	NA	TRBV9	CASSVDPGTYNSPLHF	TGTGCCAGCAGCGTAGATCCGGGAACCTATAATTCACCCCTCCACTTT
TRBD2	TRBJ2-7	NA	TRBV3-1/TRBV3-2	CASSQDGISPGGAREQYF	TGTGCCAGCAGCCAAGATGGGATTTCACCGGGGGGGGCCAGGGAGCAGTACTTC
TRBD1	TRBJ2-3	NA	TRBV20-1	CSASYLGQGRDTQYF	TGCAGTGCAAGTTACCTGGGACAGGGGAGGGATACGCAGTATTTT
NA	TRBJ2-7	NA	TRBV7-5	CVRSRDRSYEQYF	TGTGTCAGAAGCCGGGACAGGTCCTACGAGCAGTACTTC
NA	TRBJ1-2	NA	TRBV4-1	CASSQVGSPVKAGYTF	TGCGCCAGCAGCCAAGTTGGGAGCCCGGTTAAGGCTGGCTACACCTTC
NA	TRBJ2-5	NA	TRBV4-3	CASSQGVGGWQTQYF	TGCGCCAGCAGCCAAGGGGTTGGAGGGTGGCAGACCCAGTACTTC
NA	TRBJ2-2	once	TRBV5-4	CASSGGTLRDTGELFF	TGTGCCAGCAGCGGGGGGACTCTAAGGGACACCGGGGAGCTGTTTTTT
NA	TRBJ1-3	NA	TRBV4-2	CASSQSTGSGNTIYF	TGTGCCAGCAGCCAAAGCACAGGTTCTGGAAACACCATATATTTT
NA	TRBJ2-2	NA	TRBV24-1	CATSESPGSGSTGELFF	TGTGCCACCAGTGAATCACCGGGATCCGGAAGCACCGGGGAGCTGTTTTTT
NA	TRBJ2-5	NA	TRBV5-1	CASSLGATVQETQYF	TGCGCCAGCAGCTTGGGGGCGACGGTACAAGAGACCCAGTACTTC
NA	TRBJ2-2	once	TRBV5-1	CASSRDTGTGELFF	TGCGCCAGCAGCCGGGACACGGGCACCGGGGAGCTGTTTTTT
NA	TRBJ1-3	NA	TRBV6-5	CASWGRISGNTIYF	TGTGCCAGCTGGGGACGGATCTCTGGAAACACCATATATTTT
NA	TRBJ1-2	NA	TRBV7-3	CASSLLAGSYGYTF	TGTGCCAGCAGCTTACTAGCAGGCTCCTATGGCTACACCTTC
NA	TRBJ1-1	NA	TRBV7-2	CASSSQAQPNTEAFF	TGTGCCAGCAGTTCCCAAGCTCAGCCAAACACTGAAGCTTTCTTT
NA	TRBJ2-3	NA	TRBV5-1	CASSFPNSSISSTDTQYF	TGCGCCAGCAGTTTCCCCAATTCTTCGATCTCTAGCACAGATACGCAGTATTTT
NA	TRBJ2-1	NA	TRBV19	CASSISRHNEQFF	TGTGCCAGTAGTATAAGCCGCCACAATGAGCAGTTCTTC
NA	TRBJ1-2	NA	TRBV15	CATSRDTIGSLGLGGYTF	TGTGCCACCAGCAGAGATACGATAGGGTCCCTGGGACTCGGTGGCTACACCTTC
NA	TRBJ1-2	NA	TRBV5-6	CASSLGIRGYTF	TGTGCCAGCAGCTTAGGGATTCGGGGCTACACCTTC
NA	TRBJ2-7	NA	TRBV7-9	CASSQGFTYEQYF	TGTGCCAGCAGCCAGGGGTTTACCTACGAGCAGTACTTC
TRBD1	TRBJ1-2	many	TRBV9	CASSVERGQGLGGYTF	TGTGCCAGCAGCGTGGAGAGGGGACAGGGGTTAGGTGGCTACACCTTC